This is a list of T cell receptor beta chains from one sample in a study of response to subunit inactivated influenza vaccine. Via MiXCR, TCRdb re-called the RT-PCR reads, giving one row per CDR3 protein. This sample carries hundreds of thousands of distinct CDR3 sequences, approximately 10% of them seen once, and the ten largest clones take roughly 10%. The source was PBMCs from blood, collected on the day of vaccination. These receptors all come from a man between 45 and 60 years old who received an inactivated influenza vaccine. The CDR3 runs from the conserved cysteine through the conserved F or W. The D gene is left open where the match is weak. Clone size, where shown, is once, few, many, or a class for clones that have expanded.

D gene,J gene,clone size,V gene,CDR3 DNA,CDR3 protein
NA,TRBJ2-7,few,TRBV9,TGTGCCAGCAGCCCCACGGGGTCGTACTACGAGCAGTACTTC,CASSPTGSYYEQYF
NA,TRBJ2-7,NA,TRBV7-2,TGTGCCAGCAGCTTCGCCAGCCGTCGATCGGAGCAGTACTTC,CASSFASRRSEQYF
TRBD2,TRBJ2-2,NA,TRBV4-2,TGTGCCAGCAGCCAACTAGCGGGGGGGGCGGGGAACACCGGGGAGCTGTTTTTT,CASSQLAGGAGNTGELFF
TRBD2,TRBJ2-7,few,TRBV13,TGTGCCAGCAGCTTACGGGGGGTCCCCTACGAGCAGTACTTC,CASSLRGVPYEQYF
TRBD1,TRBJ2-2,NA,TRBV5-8,TGTGCCAGCAGCCGGGGGTACAGGGGGCGGAACACCGGGGAGCTGTTTTTT,CASSRGYRGRNTGELFF
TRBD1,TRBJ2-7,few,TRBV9,TGTGCCAGCAGCGCGGCGGGACAGGGAAGGTACGAGCAGTACTTC,CASSAAGQGRYEQYF
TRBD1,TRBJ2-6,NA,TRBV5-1,TGCGCCAGCAGCTTGATGGGACAGGGTAGTCCCCTAAACTCTGGGGCCAACGTCCTGACTTTC,CASSLMGQGSPLNSGANVLTF
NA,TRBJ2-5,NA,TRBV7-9,TGTGCCAGCGGGGCCCCTAGACGGGGGAAGACCCAGTACTTC,CASGAPRRGKTQYF
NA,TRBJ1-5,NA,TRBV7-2,TGTGCCAGCAACGCTGGTGGAGACCATCAGCCCCAGCATTTT,CASNAGGDHQPQHF
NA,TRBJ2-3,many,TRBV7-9,TGTGCCAGCTCACCCACAGATACGCAGTATTTT,CASSPTDTQYF
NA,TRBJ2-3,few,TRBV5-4,TGTGCCAGCAGCTTTGGGCTGGGAGGTGTGGATACGCAGTATTTT,CASSFGLGGVDTQYF
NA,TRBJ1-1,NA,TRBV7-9,TGTGCCAGCAGTCTCGCGGGAATAAATGAAGCTTTCTTT,CASSLAGINEAFF
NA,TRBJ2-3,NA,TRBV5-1,TGCGCCAGCAGCCCGGACATGGATACGCAGTATTTT,CASSPDMDTQYF
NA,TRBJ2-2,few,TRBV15,TGTGCCACCAGCAGCTCCTTTACCGGGGAGCTGTTTTTT,CATSSSFTGELFF
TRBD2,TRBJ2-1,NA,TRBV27,TGTGCCAGCAGGCGACCCTTCGGACTAGCGGGAGACGAGCAGTTCTTC,CASRRPFGLAGDEQFF
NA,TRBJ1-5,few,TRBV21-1,TGTGCCAGCAGCAAAGTCGCAGGTTTCGCCAATCAGCCCCAGCATTTT,CASSKVAGFANQPQHF
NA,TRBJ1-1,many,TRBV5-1,TGCGCCAGCAGCTTGGGACCCGGATCTTACGGCGACAACACTGAAGCTTTCTTT,CASSLGPGSYGDNTEAFF
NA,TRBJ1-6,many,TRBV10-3,TGTGCCAACGGGGGAGGCAGAATAAATTCACCCCTCCACTTT,CANGGGRINSPLHF
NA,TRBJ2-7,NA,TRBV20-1,TGCAGTGCTAGTCGTAACGTCGCCTACGAGCAGTACTTC,CSASRNVAYEQYF
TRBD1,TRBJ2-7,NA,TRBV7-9,TGTGCCAGCAGCATAAAGCCGGGACAGGGCCGCAACGAGCAGTACTTC,CASSIKPGQGRNEQYF
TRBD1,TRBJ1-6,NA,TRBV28,TGTGCCAGCAGTTTACCGGACAGGGTGGGCTCACCCCTCCACTTT,CASSLPDRVGSPLHF
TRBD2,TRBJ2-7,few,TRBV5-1,TGCGCCAGCAGCTCCGAGGGGCGGCGGGAGAAGCAGTACTTC,CASSSEGRREKQYF
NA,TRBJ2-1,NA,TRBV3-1,TGTGCCAGCAGCCGGAAGGTTAATGAGCAGTTCTTC,CASSRKVNEQFF
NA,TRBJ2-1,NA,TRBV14,TGTGCCAGCAGCCGACGGGATAGCGGAAACTACAATGAGCAGTTCTTC,CASSRRDSGNYNEQFF
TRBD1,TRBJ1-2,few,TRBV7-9,TGTGCCAGCAGCTATGGGACAGGGAGGAAAGATGGCTACACCTTC,CASSYGTGRKDGYTF
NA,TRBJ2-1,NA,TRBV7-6,TGTGCCAGCAGCTTAGATCGGGACACCTACAATGAGCAGTTCTTC,CASSLDRDTYNEQFF
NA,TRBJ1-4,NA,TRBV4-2,TGTGCCAGCAGCCAAGTCCCCCGTGAAAAACTGTTTTTT,CASSQVPREKLFF
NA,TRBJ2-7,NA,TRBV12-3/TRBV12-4,TGTGCCAGCAGTTCCCCAGGGGGGGGCTACGAGCAGTACTTC,CASSSPGGGYEQYF
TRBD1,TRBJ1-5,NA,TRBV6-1,TGTGCCAGCAGTGGACGGACAGGGGGCACTCAGCCCCAGCATTTT,CASSGRTGGTQPQHF
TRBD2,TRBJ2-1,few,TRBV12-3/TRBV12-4,TGTGCCAGCAGTACCTCGAAGCGGGAGACGGGCGACAATGAGCAGTTCTTC,CASSTSKRETGDNEQFF
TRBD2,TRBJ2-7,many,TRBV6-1,TGTGCCAGCATCGGGGGGTCGTACTCCTACGAGCAGTACTTC,CASIGGSYSYEQYF
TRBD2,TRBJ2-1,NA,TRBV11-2,TGTGCCAACGCACGGGGGGGCCCACCAAATGAGCAGTTCTTC,CANARGGPPNEQFF
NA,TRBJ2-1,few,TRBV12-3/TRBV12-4,TGTGCCAGCAGTCCCACCCCCTGGGACGGGCAGAGTGAGCAGTTCTTC,CASSPTPWDGQSEQFF
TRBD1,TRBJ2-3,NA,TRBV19,TGTGCCAGTAGTAGAGACAGGGAAGATACGCAGTATTTT,CASSRDREDTQYF
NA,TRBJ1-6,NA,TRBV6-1,TGTGCCAGCAGTGAACGGGACACCGGCTATTCACCCCTCCACTTT,CASSERDTGYSPLHF
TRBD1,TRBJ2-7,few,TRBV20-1,TGCAGTGCTAGACCCCGGGACAGGGAGTACGAGCAGTACTTC,CSARPRDREYEQYF
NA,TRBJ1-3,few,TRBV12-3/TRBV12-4,TGTGCCAGCAGTTTTAGCTCTGGAAACACCATATATTTT,CASSFSSGNTIYF
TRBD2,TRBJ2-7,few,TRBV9,TGTGCCAGCAGCGAGAGCGGGGCCTCCTACGAGCAGTACTTC,CASSESGASYEQYF
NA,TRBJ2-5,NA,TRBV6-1,TGTGCCAGCAGTGAAGCGCTTCGGGGTAGCTCGGGGTGGGAGACCCAGTACTTC,CASSEALRGSSGWETQYF
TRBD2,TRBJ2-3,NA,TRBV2,TGTGCCAGCAGTGAAAGCGGGCTAGCGGGGGGGTTCCTCACAGATACGCAGTATTTT,CASSESGLAGGFLTDTQYF
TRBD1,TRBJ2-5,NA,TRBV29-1,TGCAGCGTCGAAGACAGGGTGGCGGAGACCCAGTACTTC,CSVEDRVAETQYF
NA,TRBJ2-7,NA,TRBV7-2,TGTGCCAGCAGCTTAGAGTCCCAGCAGTACTTC,CASSLESQQYF
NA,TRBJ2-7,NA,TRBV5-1,TGCGCCAGCAGCTTGACCCCGGGACAATTCTCCTACGAGCAGTACTTC,CASSLTPGQFSYEQYF
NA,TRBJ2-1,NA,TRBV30,TGTGCCTGGACTGTTGGAGGCGCTGAGCAGTTCTTC,CAWTVGGAEQFF
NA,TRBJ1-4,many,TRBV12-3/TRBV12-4,TGTGCCAGCAGTTTACAGGGCAGGGATGAAAAACTGTTTTTT,CASSLQGRDEKLFF
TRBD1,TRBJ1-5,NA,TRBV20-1,TGCAGTGCTAGTAAAGGGACAGAGACTTACATTAGCAATCAGCCCCAGCATTTT,CSASKGTETYISNQPQHF
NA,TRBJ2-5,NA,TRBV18,TGTGCCAGCTCAGCGACAAACCAAGAGACCCAGTACTTC,CASSATNQETQYF
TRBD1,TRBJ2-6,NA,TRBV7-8,TGTGCCAGCAGACGGGGACAGGGACCCTCTGGGGCCAACGTCCTGACTTTC,CASRRGQGPSGANVLTF